This TCR beta chain was observed in a study of blood T cell repertoires in COVID-19 (dated by TCRdb to the early 2020s). Turning to the overall study: Samples covering the acute and convalescent phases of COVID-19 were provided by collaborators in the United States, Italy and Spain. The repertoires were released in a freely available public database intended as a resource for research on the immune response to SARS-CoV-2. Deeply sampled blood TCRbeta repertoires from subjects exposed to, actively infected with, or recovered from COVID-19 were included in the dataset. Sample metadata almost always included a de-identified subject ID, COVID-19 status, age in years and sex. Where available, HLA class I and class II types were taken from metadata supplied by the sample provider and were not determined by assay-based typing. The prospective study material was composed of cDNA or gDNA derived from T cells, B-cell-depleted T cells, or PBMCs. The samples were drawn from two sources: the first 160 participants of the ongoing ImmuneRACE study, and 1,000 to 1,500 subjects contributed by 6 global collaborators. Broad study findings and their caveats: How much clinical and demographic metadata was included differed by source and by participant, and the metadata was provided uncurated.

One collaborating source in Seattle enrolled patients while the patients were actively infected and followed the patients over time throughout the course of disease. The collaborating institutions used their own protocols to collect whole blood in K2EDTA tubes. Collaborator samples were shipped for TCRbeta analysis as frozen whole blood, isolated PBMCs, or DNA extracted from either sample type. As to this clone: What antigen it recognizes has not been identified. No base quality information exists; no much larger clone differs at one position.

V was cut back by 0 bases and J by 7 bases, leaving a gap of 13 bases between them. CDR3 length: 15 amino acids, cysteine to phenylalanine. The read is trimmed to its CDR3 DNA, 45 bases read in frame from base 1. CDR1 and CDR2, looked up from the germline V gene, are LGHNA and YNFKEQ. TCRbeta CDR3 regions were amplified from genomic DNA by means of the immunoSEQ Assay, a bias-controlled multiplex PCR. On the study's bioinformatics: The number of nucleated cells in each sample was estimated by amplification of reference gene primers within the assay. Sequence reads were collapsed and filtered to measure the absolute abundance of every unique TCRbeta CDR3 rearrangement. For each sample, productive Simpson clonality was calculated by taking the square root of Simpson's diversity index across productive rearrangements. Here the immuneACCESS table is served through TCRdb, limited to in-frame sequences with V and J called. Missing clones are a known gap in these copies; in checked studies unresolved V genes cover under half, and the rest lacks a known reason. V and J calls and clone size are as listed in that table; D and trimming were resolved from the DNA. The sample contains about 200,000 clones, around four fifths of them found a single time. The ten largest make up approximately 5.2% of the sample.

The rearrangement combines TRBV4-2 with TRBJ2-1; the D segment could be TRBD1, given 5 matching bases. Sequencing used peripheral blood. The source of this sequence is a woman aged 70 to 79 with COVID-19, enrolled during active disease. In nucleotides, the sequence is TGTGCCAGCAGCCAAGATAAAGGGGCGTGGAATGAGCAGTTCTTC. Translated, this gives CASSQDKGAWNEQFF.